A single sample gave rise to the 10 T cell receptor beta chains below, sequenced in a study of T cell repertoires in cytomegalovirus infection. These receptors' targets are unknown. Each CDR3 protein gets one entry after TCRdb re-called the reads with MiXCR. The table shows some 920,000 distinct CDR3 sequences, with roughly 30% occurring only once. This specimen was cultured CD8+ T cells from PBMCs, taken from culture after CMV antigen stimulation. The receptors derive from a human donor in good health (CMV status not recorded). Some clones in this sample may be carry-over from other donors' samples.

The V and J genes are TRBV6-1 and TRBJ2-1; D unclear. Germline loops: CDR1 MNHNS, CDR2 SASEGT. The CDR3 is 15 amino acids. The germline V and J ends were trimmed by 5 bases and 5 bases, with 16 bases remaining between them. Written as DNA, the CDR3 is TGTGCCAGCAGTCTGCCCATTACACCCGACAATGAGCAGTTCTTC. Translated: CASSLPITPDNEQFF.

On this clonotype: One end of the junction varies from germline; a read error may be responsible. The rearrangement joins TRBV12-3 or TRBV12-4 to TRBJ1-5; 9 bases line up with TRBD1. CDR3 length: 14 amino acids. The CDR3 loop reads CVSSLTGGNRPQHF. CDR3 DNA sequence: TGTGTCAGCAGTTTAACAGGGGGCAACAGGCCCCAGCATTTT.

The chain employs TRBV7-9 and TRBJ1-2; D is unclear. The CDR3 runs 19 residues. Trimming stripped 1 base from V and 0 bases from J, with 21 bases between. CDR1 is SEHNR and CDR2 is FQNEAQ in the germline V gene (reference sequence). As DNA, the CDR3 is TGTGCCAGCAGCTTAGATAGGACTGGGTTGTTCGGAGCTAACTATGGCTACACCTTC. Its protein is CASSLDRTGLFGANYGYTF.

The rearrangement joins TRBV27 to TRBJ1-2, with 7 positions matching TRBD1. The V gene's germline CDR1 is MNHEY and CDR2 SMNVEV (reference sequence). This CDR3 is built from 14 residues. Unmatched junction bases numbered 8, after V lost 3 bases and J lost 7 bases. This chain's CDR3 is CASSLNRGHAGYTF. In DNA, the CDR3 is TGTGCCAGCAGTTTGAACAGGGGACATGCTGGCTACACCTTC.

The chain employs TRBV7-9 and TRBJ1-2; D unresolved. Germline CDR1 SEHNR, CDR2 FQNEAQ (reference sequence). The V end was cut by 6 bases, the J end by 4 bases, with 9 bases between. The CDR3 runs to 12 residues. The CDR3 region has the DNA TGTGCCAGCAGGCGGGAACTCTATGGCTACACCTTC. Encoded protein: CASRRELYGYTF. The full variable domain, its missing parts supplied by reference TRBV7-9 and TRBJ1-2, is DTGVSQNPRHKITKRGQNVTFRCDPISEHNRLYWYRQTLGQGPEFLTYFQNEAQLEKSRLLSDRFSAERPKGSFSTLEIQRTEQGDSAMYLCASRRELYGYTFGSGTRLTVV.

This clonotype was observed a few times. The rearrangement uses TRBV28 and TRBJ1-4; possibly TRBD1 for D (5 bases). CDR1 is MDHEN and CDR2 is SYDVKM in the germline V gene. V gave up 5 bases and J gave up 4 bases, with 11 bases separating them. The CDR3 is made up of 14 amino acids. CDR3 bases: TGTGCCAGCAGTCCCGACAGATATAATGAAAAACTGTTTTTT. As protein: CASSPDRYNEKLFF.

This clonotype occurred a few times. The chain recombines TRBV12-5 with TRBJ1-6, with 7 positions matching TRBD1. CDR1 and CDR2 (germline): LGHNT, FRNRAP. This CDR3 is 17 amino acids long. The junction had 12 bases not matched to a gene; V was cut back by 3 bases and J by 7 bases. In DNA form, the CDR3 reads TGTGCTAGTGGTTTTGGGACAGCCCAACCTATGAATTCACCCCTCCACTTT. This translates into CASGFGTAQPMNSPLHF.

V and J are TRBV27 and TRBJ1-2; D unresolved. CDR3 length: 16 residues. Trimming shortened V by 2 bases and J by 0 bases, and 13 bases separated the two germline ends. Germline CDR1 is MNHEY and CDR2 is SMNVEV (reference sequence). The CDR3 DNA reads TGTGCCAGCAGTTTACAGAAATCGACTGCTAACTATGGCTACACCTTC. It specifies CASSLQKSTANYGYTF.

This chain links TRBV19 with TRBJ2-1; the D gene is possibly TRBD1 (5 bases). The CDR3 runs 15 residues. Germline V gene lookup returns CDR1 LNHDA and CDR2 SQIVND (reference sequence). V dropped 4 bases and J dropped 4 bases, with 14 bases sitting between them. CDR3 bases: TGTGCCAGTAGTACAAACAGGAGATCTTACAATGAGCAGTTCTTC. This encodes CASSTNRRSYNEQFF.

This clonotype was detected many times. The chain carries TRBV7-2 and TRBJ1-5; the D gene is possibly TRBD1 (6 bases). CDR1 is SGHTA and CDR2 is FQGNSA in the germline V gene. The V end lost 4 bases, the J end lost 0 bases, and 13 bases lay between the germline ends. The length of the CDR3 is 16 residues. CDR3 sequence reads: CASSSSGAYSNQPQHF. The CDR3 DNA reads as TGTGCCAGCAGCTCCTCAGGGGCGTATAGCAATCAGCCCCAGCATTTT.